This TCR beta chain stems from a study of T cells expressing NK-cell markers. A word on this clonotype: Its antigen is undetermined.

As the method of synthesis, 5'RACE template switching with UMIs yielded TCR beta cDNA. TCRdb reprocessed the 5' RACE reads, keeping one entry per CDR3 protein, no DNA. This table holds about 260,000 distinct CDR3 sequences. The study's findings and limits: These same clonotypes (in several donors) also led the CD3+CD56-NKG2C+ fraction.

The sequence was collected from a man in his late teens or twenties in good health. Input material: blood T cells: a sorted CD56 or NKG2C T cell subset, CD4+ or CD8+ T cells, or bulk PBMC T cells (not recorded which).

CDR3 sequence reads: CSVDSRSGSGANVLTF. The J gene is TRBJ2-6, the V gene TRBV29-1. Germline V gives CDR1 SQVTM, CDR2 ANQGSEA. The CDR3 covers 16 residues.